This is a list of T cell receptor beta chains from one sample in a study of shared clonotypes between healthy human individuals. Generated by immunoSEQ multiplex PCR, the TCRdb table keeps only in-frame clones and is missing some. Of millions of clones in the sample, 95% were seen once. Source material: naive CD4+ T cells sorted from blood. The receptors were sampled from a man between 18 and 35 years old in good health. Both conserved end residues are trimmed from each CDR3.

TRBV7-9,TRBJ1-1,11,ASSLLQGTEAF
TRBV6-5,TRBJ2-5,13,ASRPPGQGQETQY
TRBV7-9,TRBJ1-1,9,ASRMDTEAF
TRBV6-1,TRBJ1-5,13,ASSWDRGGNQPQH
TRBV30,TRBJ1-1,13,AWSVVFGPNTEAF
TRBV18,TRBJ2-7,10,ASSPQAHEQY
TRBV19,TRBJ2-7,16,ASSEFPGLAGDNYEQY
TRBV6-5,TRBJ1-3,12,ASSWGGSGNTIY
TRBV4-1,TRBJ2-3,15,ASSQRRTSGEGDTQY
TRBV30,TRBJ2-1,16,AWSVRRRGTRSYNEQF
TRBV2,TRBJ2-5,12,ASSATGLAETQY
TRBV5-1,TRBJ1-5,11,ASSPGVGQPQH
TRBV2,TRBJ2-5,10,ASSEGLPPQY
TRBV25-1,TRBJ2-1,12,ASSGQKGVDEQF
TRBV7-2,TRBJ2-1,15,ASSLAPAGTLGNEQF
TRBV5-1,TRBJ2-1,11,ASSHSLANEQF
TRBV12-5,TRBJ1-2,11,ASGASGILGYT
TRBV25-1,TRBJ2-2,15,ASSEGTRALVAGELF
TRBV9,TRBJ2-3,12,ASSVVVTPDTQY
TRBV5-6,TRBJ2-5,13,ASSLRREGLETQY
TRBV9,TRBJ2-1,11,ASSLRLEVEQF
TRBV30,TRBJ2-7,13,AWSVRISGVHEQY
TRBV11-3,TRBJ1-6,14,ASSLSRSSYNSPLH
TRBV18,TRBJ2-5,11,ASSSPNQETQY
TRBV11-2,TRBJ2-5,16,ASSVEKLAGGDGETQY
TRBV5-4,TRBJ1-1,12,ASTQGGVNTEAF
TRBV10-3,TRBJ2-4,11,AISEGSKNIQY
TRBV18,TRBJ2-3,12,ASSPIEGADTQY
TRBV2,TRBJ1-5,11,ASSVGTGAVVH
TRBV5-1,TRBJ1-6,11,ASSLEEYSPLH
TRBV4-1,TRBJ2-3,16,ASSQDRAGTGRTDTQY
TRBV28,TRBJ2-2,13,ASSLGVAGAGELF
TRBV19,TRBJ1-2,12,ASSMTDRGWGYT
TRBV5-1,TRBJ2-7,13,ASSLEGDVTYEQY
TRBV30,TRBJ1-5,12,AWSGGQGRQPQH